This is a list of T cell receptor beta chains from one sample in a study of PD-1 blockade in classical Hodgkin lymphoma. Clones were sequenced by immunoSEQ multiplex PCR, and TCRdb holds only the in-frame ones, with some missing. There are over 50,000 clones in the sample; about 85% occur only once, and roughly 8.1% lies in the top ten. Here the sequenced sample was peripheral blood mononuclear cells (PBMCs), taken before the fourth cycle of nivolumab. These receptors were collected from a human donor with classical Hodgkin lymphoma. Both conserved end residues are part of each CDR3. D genes are given only for firm matches. For some rows the clone size is stated as once, few or many, or as a class when expanded; others skip it.

D gene	clone size	J gene	V gene	CDR3 DNA	CDR3 protein
-	few	TRBJ1-1	TRBV7-8	TGTGCCAGCATAGGGATGAACACTGAAGCTTTCTTT	CASIGMNTEAFF
-	-	TRBJ1-1	TRBV28	TGTGCCATTCGGGGGAAGAACACTGAAGCTTTCTTT	CAIRGKNTEAFF
-	-	TRBJ2-4	TRBV30	TGTGCCTGGAGTGGGGAACAGGGTTCGTCCAAAAACATTCAGTACTTC	CAWSGEQGSSKNIQYF
-	-	TRBJ1-6	TRBV5-1	TGCGCCAGCAGCTCTAAAGACAGAGCCTATAATTCACCCCTCCACTTT	CASSSKDRAYNSPLHF
-	-	TRBJ1-6	TRBV10-1	TGCGCCAGCAGTCTTCCAGGGGAAAATTCACCCCTCCACTTT	CASSLPGENSPLHF
-	-	TRBJ1-5	TRBV2	TGTGCCAGCAGTTCCGACCGCAATCAGCCCCAGCATTTT	CASSSDRNQPQHF
-	-	TRBJ1-6	TRBV28	TGTGCCAGCAGACAGGGTAGCTCCTATAATTCACCCCTCCACTTT	CASRQGSSYNSPLHF
TRBD1	once	TRBJ1-2	TRBV28	TGTGCCAGCACCTCATGGGGGGACAGGGGGCTTTACTATGGCTACACCTTC	CASTSWGDRGLYYGYTF
-	-	TRBJ2-3	TRBV5-6	TGTGCCAGCAGCCTACCGGGGGAGCCTAGCACAGATACGCAGTATTTT	CASSLPGEPSTDTQYF
-	-	TRBJ2-3	TRBV5-1	TGCGCCAGCAGCTTGGACAAATTCACAGATACGCAGTATTTT	CASSLDKFTDTQYF
TRBD2	few	TRBJ2-7	TRBV9	TGTGCCAGCAGCGCGTCTAGCGGGGGGTCCTACTACGAGCAGTACTTC	CASSASSGGSYYEQYF
TRBD1	-	TRBJ2-3	TRBV6-6	TGTGCCAGCAGTTACCGGGACAGAACAGATACGCAGTATTTT	CASSYRDRTDTQYF
-	once	TRBJ2-1	TRBV10-3	TGTGCCATCAGGGACCTAAGTGGCAATGAGCAGTTCTTC	CAIRDLSGNEQFF
-	once	TRBJ2-4	TRBV28	TGTGCCAGCAGTTTACCCCGGGCCCCTGGGGAAAACATTCAGTACTTC	CASSLPRAPGENIQYF
-	-	TRBJ1-1	TRBV5-1	TGCGCCAGCAGCTTGCTGGGTCCCAGGGGCGAAGCTTTCTTT	CASSLLGPRGEAFF
TRBD1	-	TRBJ2-1	TRBV9	TGTGCCAGCAGCGCACAGGGGGACTCCCACAATGAGCAGTTCTTC	CASSAQGDSHNEQFF
-	-	TRBJ1-1	TRBV6-6	TGTGCCAGCAGTTTCGGGCCGGATGGGACTGAAGCTTTCTTT	CASSFGPDGTEAFF
-	-	TRBJ1-2	TRBV5-1	TGCGCCAGCAGCGAGCAGGGCGACTATGGCTACACCTTC	CASSEQGDYGYTF
-	-	TRBJ2-7	TRBV6-6	TGTGCCAGCAGTCCCCCGGGGCACGAGCAGTACTTC	CASSPPGHEQYF
-	-	TRBJ2-7	TRBV5-5	TGTGCCAGCAGCTGGGACGGCTACGAGCAGTACTTC	CASSWDGYEQYF
-	-	TRBJ2-5	TRBV19	TGTGCCAGTAGTACCCGGACTAATCAAGAGACCCAGTACTTC	CASSTRTNQETQYF
TRBD2	-	TRBJ2-3	TRBV5-1	TGCGCCAGCACCTTAGCGGGGGGTAGCACAGATACGCAGTATTTT	CASTLAGGSTDTQYF
TRBD2	-	TRBJ2-2	TRBV7-9	TGTGCCAGCGTTCCAAGCGGGGGGCCCACCGGGGAGCTGTTTTTT	CASVPSGGPTGELFF
TRBD2	-	TRBJ2-2	TRBV7-2	TGTGCCAGCAGCTTAGATGGCCTAGCGGGGGCCTTTAACACCGGGGAGCTGTTTTTT	CASSLDGLAGAFNTGELFF
-	once	TRBJ1-6	TRBV6-1	TGTGCCAGCAGGGGGGACCAAGGGAATTCACCCCTCCACTTT	CASRGDQGNSPLHF
-	-	TRBJ2-3	TRBV5-1	TGCGCCAGCAGCTTGGGACGGGGGACGGGCACAGATACGCAGTATTTT	CASSLGRGTGTDTQYF
-	-	TRBJ2-7	TRBV9	TGTGCCAGCAGCGTAGGTACAGGGTCTTTTAGCGAGCAGTACTTC	CASSVGTGSFSEQYF